Listed here are 7 T cell receptor beta chains from one sample, sequenced in a study of T cells after yellow fever vaccination. TCRdb reanalysed the 5' RACE reads using MiXCR and keeps one entry per CDR3 protein. The repertoire holds some 170,000 distinct CDR3 sequences, with 9.3% as singletons. Material: CD8+ T cells sorted from PBMCs, obtained 45 days after the yellow fever booster vaccination. The receptors come from a man younger than 35 who received the YFV17D yellow fever vaccine.

Only a few counts were recorded for this clonotype. The chain carries TRBV7-9 and TRBJ2-3; D possibly corresponds to TRBD1 (6 bases). V lost 5 bases and J 2 bases, leaving 14 bases between the germline ends. Germline CDR1 reads SEHNR; CDR2 reads FQNEAQ (reference sequence). The length of the CDR3 is 15 residues. CDR3 in DNA: TGTGCCAGCAGCCAAAGGGACACCTTCACAGATACGCAGTATTTT. This codes for CASSQRDTFTDTQYF.

This clonotype was seen a handful of times. The chain recombines TRBV7-9 with TRBJ1-1; D is unclear. Between the trimmed V and J ends, which lost 4 bases and 2 bases, there was a span of 14 bases. The germline CDR1 and CDR2 sequences are SEHNR and FQNEAQ (reference sequence). There are 15 residues in the CDR3. As DNA, the CDR3 is TGTGCCAGCAGCTCCGTTGTAAGTTTCAACACTGAAGCTTTCTTT. Protein: CASSSVVSFNTEAFF.

This chain joins TRBV15 and TRBJ1-1, with D possibly being TRBD1 (6 bases). The germline CDR1 and CDR2 sequences are LNHNV and YYDKDF (reference sequence). The CDR3 consists of 14 residues. V lost 2 bases and J lost 1, with 8 bases in between. The CDR3 coding sequence is TGTGCCACCAGCAGAAGGACAGCGAACACTGAAGCTTTCTTT. This encodes CATSRRTANTEAFF.

This clonotype was recorded a few times. V and J are TRBV12-3 or TRBV12-4 and TRBJ1-5, with TRBD1 matching 11 bases. This CDR3 has 16 residues. V gave up 1 base and J gave up 6 bases; unmatched junction bases: 5. The CDR3 nucleotides read TGTGCCAGCAGTTTAGAGGGACAGGGGGGAGGTCAGCCCCAGCATTTT. This sequence encodes CASSLEGQGGGQPQHF.

This clonotype turned up a few times. The gene calls are TRBV4-2 and TRBJ2-5, with a weak D call TRBD2 (6 bases). Germline values: CDR1 LGHNA, CDR2 YNFKEQ. V was shortened by 3 bases and J by 1 base, with 18 bases between the two germline ends. The CDR3 runs 17 residues. For the CDR3, the DNA is TGTGCCAGCAGCCAGGGGGAGGCCGGCGGGACCCAAGAGACCCAGTACTTC. It encodes CASSQGEAGGTQETQYF.

The sample holds many counts of this clonotype. This chain joins TRBV29-1 and TRBJ2-1; 8 bases agree with TRBD2. Per the germline V gene, CDR1 is SQVTM and CDR2 is ANQGSEA. The CDR3 consists of 14 residues. J was trimmed by 12 bases and V by 4 bases; bases with no gene match: 14. DNA of the CDR3: TGCAGCGTTGTAGAAAGCGGGGGCCTCGTAGGGCAGTTCTTC. This encodes CSVVESGGLVGQFF.

This clonotype has a count of ten or more. This sequence joins TRBV4-1 and TRBJ2-7; TRBD2 aligns across 7 bases. This CDR3 region has 16 residues. Germline V gives CDR1 MGHRA, CDR2 YSYEKL. V shed 5 bases, J shed 0 bases, and the junction held 10 bases outside the gene matches. The CDR3: CASSFALAASSYEQYF. CDR3 DNA: TGCGCCAGCAGCTTTGCCCTAGCGGCAAGCTCCTACGAGCAGTACTTC.